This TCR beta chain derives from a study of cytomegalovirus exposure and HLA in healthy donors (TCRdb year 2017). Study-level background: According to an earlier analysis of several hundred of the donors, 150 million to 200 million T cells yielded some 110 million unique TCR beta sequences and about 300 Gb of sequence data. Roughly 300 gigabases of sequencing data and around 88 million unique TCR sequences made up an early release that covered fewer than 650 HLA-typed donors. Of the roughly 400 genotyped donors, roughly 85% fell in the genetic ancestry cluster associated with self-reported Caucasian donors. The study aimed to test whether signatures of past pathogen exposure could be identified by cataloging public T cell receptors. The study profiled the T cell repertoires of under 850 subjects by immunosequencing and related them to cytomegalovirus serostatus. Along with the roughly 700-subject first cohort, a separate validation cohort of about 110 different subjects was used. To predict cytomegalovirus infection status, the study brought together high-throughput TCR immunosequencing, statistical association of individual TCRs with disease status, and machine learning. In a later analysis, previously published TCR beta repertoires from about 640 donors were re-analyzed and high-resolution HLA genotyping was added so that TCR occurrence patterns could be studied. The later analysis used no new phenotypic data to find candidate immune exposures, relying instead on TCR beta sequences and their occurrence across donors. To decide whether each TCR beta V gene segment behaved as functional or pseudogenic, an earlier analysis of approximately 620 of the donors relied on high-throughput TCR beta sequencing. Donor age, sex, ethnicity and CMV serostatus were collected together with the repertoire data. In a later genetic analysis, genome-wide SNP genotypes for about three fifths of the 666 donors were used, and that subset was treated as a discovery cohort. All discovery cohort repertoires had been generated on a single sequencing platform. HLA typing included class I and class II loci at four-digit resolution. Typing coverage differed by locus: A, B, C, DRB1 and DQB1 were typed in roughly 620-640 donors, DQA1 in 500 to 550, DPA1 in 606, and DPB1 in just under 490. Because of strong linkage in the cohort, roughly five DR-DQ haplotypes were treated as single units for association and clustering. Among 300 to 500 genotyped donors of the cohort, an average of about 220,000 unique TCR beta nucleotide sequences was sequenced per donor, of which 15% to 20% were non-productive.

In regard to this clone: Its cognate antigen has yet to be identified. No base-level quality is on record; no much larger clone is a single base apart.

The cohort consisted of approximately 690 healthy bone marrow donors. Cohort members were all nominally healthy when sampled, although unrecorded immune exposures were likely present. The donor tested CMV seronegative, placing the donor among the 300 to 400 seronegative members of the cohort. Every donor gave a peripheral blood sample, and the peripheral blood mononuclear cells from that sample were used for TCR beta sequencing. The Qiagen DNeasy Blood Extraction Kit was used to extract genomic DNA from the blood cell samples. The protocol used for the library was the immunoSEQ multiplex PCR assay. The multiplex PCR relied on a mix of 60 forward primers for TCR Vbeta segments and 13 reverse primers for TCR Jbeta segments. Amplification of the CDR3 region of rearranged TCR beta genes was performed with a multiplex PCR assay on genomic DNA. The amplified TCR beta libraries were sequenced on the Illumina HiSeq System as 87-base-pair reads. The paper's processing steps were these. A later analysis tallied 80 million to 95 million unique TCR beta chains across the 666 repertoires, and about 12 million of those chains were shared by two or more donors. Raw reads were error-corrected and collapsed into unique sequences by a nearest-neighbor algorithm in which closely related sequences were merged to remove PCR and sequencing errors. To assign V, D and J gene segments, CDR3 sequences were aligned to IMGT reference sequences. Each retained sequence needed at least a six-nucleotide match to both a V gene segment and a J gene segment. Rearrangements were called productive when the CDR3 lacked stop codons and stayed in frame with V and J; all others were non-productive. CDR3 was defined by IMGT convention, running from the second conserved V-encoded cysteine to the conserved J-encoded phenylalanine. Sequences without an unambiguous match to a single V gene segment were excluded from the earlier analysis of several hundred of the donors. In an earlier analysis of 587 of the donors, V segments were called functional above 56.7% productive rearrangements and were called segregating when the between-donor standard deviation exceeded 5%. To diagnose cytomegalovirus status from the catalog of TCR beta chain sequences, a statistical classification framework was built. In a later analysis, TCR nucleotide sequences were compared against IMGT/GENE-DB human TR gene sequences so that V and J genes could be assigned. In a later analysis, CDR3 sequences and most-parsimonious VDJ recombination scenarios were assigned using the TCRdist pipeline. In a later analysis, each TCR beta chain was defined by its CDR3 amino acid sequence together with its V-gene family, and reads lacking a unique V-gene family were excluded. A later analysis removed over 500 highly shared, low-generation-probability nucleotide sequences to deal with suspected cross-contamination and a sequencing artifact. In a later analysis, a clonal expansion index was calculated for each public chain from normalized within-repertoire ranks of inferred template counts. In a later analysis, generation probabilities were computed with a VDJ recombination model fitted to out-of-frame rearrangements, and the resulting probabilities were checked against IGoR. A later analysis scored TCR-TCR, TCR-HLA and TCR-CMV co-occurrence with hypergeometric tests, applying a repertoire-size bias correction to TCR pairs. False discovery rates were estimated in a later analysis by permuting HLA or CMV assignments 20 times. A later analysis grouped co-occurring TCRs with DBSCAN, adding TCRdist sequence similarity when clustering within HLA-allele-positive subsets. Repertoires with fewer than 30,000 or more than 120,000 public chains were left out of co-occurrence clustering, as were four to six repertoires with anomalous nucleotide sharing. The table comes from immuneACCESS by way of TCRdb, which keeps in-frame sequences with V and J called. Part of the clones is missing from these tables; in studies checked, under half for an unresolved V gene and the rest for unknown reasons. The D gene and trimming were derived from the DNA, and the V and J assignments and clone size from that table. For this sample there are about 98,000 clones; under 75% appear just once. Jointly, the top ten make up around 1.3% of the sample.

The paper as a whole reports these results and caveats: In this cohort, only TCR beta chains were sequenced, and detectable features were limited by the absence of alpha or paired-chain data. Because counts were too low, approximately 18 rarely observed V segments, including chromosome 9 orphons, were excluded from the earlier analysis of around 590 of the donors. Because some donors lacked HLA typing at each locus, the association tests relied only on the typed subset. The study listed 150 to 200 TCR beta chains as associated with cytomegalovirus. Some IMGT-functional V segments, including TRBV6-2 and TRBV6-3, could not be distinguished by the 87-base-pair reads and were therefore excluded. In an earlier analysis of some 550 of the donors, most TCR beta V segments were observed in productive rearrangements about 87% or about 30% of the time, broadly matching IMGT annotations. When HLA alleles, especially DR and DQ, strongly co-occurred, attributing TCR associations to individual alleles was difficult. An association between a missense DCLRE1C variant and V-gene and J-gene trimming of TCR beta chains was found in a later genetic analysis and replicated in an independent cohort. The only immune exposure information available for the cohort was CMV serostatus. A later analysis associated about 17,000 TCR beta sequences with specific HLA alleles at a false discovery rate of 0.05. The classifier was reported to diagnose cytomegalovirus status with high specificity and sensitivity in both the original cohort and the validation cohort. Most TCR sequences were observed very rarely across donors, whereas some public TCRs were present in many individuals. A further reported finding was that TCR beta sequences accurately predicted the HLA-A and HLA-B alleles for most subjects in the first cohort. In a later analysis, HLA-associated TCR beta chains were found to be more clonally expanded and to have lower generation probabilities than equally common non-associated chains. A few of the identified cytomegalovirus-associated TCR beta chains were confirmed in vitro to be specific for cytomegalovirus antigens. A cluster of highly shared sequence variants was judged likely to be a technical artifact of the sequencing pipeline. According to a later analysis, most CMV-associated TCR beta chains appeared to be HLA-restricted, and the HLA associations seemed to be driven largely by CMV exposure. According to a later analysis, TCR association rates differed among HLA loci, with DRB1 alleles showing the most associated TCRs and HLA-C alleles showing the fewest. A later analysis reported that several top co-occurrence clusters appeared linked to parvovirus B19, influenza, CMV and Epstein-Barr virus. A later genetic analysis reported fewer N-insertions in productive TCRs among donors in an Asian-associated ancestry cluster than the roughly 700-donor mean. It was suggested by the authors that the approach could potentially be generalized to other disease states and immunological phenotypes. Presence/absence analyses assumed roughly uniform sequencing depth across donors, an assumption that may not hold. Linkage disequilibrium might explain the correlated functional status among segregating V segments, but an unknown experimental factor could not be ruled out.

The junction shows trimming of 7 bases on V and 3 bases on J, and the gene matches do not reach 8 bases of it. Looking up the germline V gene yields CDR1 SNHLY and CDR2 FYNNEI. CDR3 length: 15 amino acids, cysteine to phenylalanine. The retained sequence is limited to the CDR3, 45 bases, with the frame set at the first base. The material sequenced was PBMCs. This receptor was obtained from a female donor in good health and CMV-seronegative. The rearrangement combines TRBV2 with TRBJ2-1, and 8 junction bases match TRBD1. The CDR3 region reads CASKDTGGGYNEQFF. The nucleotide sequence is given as TGTGCCAGCAAAGACACAGGGGGAGGCTACAATGAGCAGTTCTTC.